The rows below give T cell receptor beta chains drawn from one sample of a study of breast tumors, draining lymph nodes, adjacent tissues. TCRdb used MiXCR to reprocess the multiplex PCR reads, holding one entry per CDR3 protein. The sample carries about 12,000 distinct CDR3 sequences, 36% recorded once. Sample: breast tumor tissue. The receptors were gathered from a female donor with breast cancer. Some clones in this sample may be carry-over from other donors' samples. Both conserved end residues are trimmed from each CDR3. Each record gives: V gene, J gene, CDR3 protein.

TRBV7-9	TRBJ1-5	ASSTRRRGMSRGYSNQPQH
TRBV20-1	TRBJ2-7	SAREKDSYEQY
TRBV19	TRBJ2-1	ASISGTSGRYEQF
TRBV29-1	TRBJ1-4	SVLRQGVTNEKLF
TRBV7-8	TRBJ2-7	ASSFGGRSYEQY
TRBV5-8	TRBJ2-1	ASKLGGGPSSYNEQF
TRBV7-2	TRBJ1-6	ASSPSRDSPLH
TRBV7-9	TRBJ2-5	ASSALSQGWTQY
TRBV19	TRBJ2-2	ASSIMDSANTGELF
TRBV12-3/TRBV12-4	TRBJ1-2	ASSSDNDGYT
TRBV5-1	TRBJ2-7	ASSVGTAAYEQY